This T cell receptor beta chain appears in the sequencing data of a study of molecular identifiers for immune sequencing clone quantification (dated by TCRdb to 2016 to 2019). Regarding the study in general: In a replicate experiment, RNA from around 20,000 or 100,000 naive CD8 T cells was split into five aliquots, four of which were sequenced. This methods study benchmarked molecular-identifier clustering-based TCR repertoire sequencing (MIDCIRS) and TCR RNA copy counting, using CD8 T cells to do so. Beyond this particular receptor, the publication reports: The sizes of highly expanded clones could end up underestimated when identical TCR molecules share a barcode. When barcode sub-clustering was not used, chimeric consensus sequences inflated TCR diversity, with chimeras reaching as high as 47%. Naive libraries contained spiked-in Jurkat TCR RNA (10 copies' worth), which is not part of the donor repertoire. Spiked-in Jurkat TCR RNA equivalent to a single cell was reported to be detectable even among 980,000 or so naive CD8 T cells. In CMV-specific effector cells, clones with more than 20 RNA copies contained over 97% of molecules, whereas in naive cells such clones contained under 1% of molecules. Modeling gave about 3.3 recovered TCR RNA copies per cell versus approximately 10 by digital PCR, implying around 30% capture efficiency.

Library preparation employed PCR. Sequencing used an Illumina HiSeq 4000. Bulk TCR libraries were made following a previously described method, with the TCR primers given in Table S5. Purification of total RNA was performed with the Qiagen AllPrep DNA/RNA kit. Before analysis, reads from multiple sequencing runs of one library were combined. From the authors' description of their analysis: Reads were retained only if their TCR constant sequence matched exactly, and those retained reads were trimmed to 150 nt and grouped according to their 12-nt molecular barcodes. Reads inside each barcode group were sub-clustered using a 15% Levenshtein threshold, and a quality-weighted consensus sequence was constructed for each RNA molecule. Non-functional sequences were discarded, and so were lower-count sequences lying one edit away from another sequence. Based on fitting two negative binomial distributions, any barcode sub-cluster with under 20% of the maximum read count was discarded. Starting from the raw public reads, TCRdb applied fastp trimming at Q25, assembled clones with MiXCR and retained in-frame beta chains. Entries that share a CDR3 protein sequence are merged under the most common genes and DNA. TCRdb assigned the V and J calls; the authors' analysis was not used. This sample comprises some 65,000 distinct CDR3 sequences, approximately 18% of them detected only once. Of the sample, 1.5% to 1.7% is held by the ten largest clones.

For this clonotype: The antigen it recognizes is unknown. The sample holds no much larger clone one base away, and base qualities are not on file.

Libraries of naive CD8 T cells were built from anywhere between roughly 17,000 and 1,000,000 sorted cells, with 10%, 30% or 50% of the purified RNA used. On a BD FACSAria II, naive CD8 T cells were FACS-sorted as CD8+CD4-CCR7+CD45RA+ and collected into RLT Plus buffer. To test detection sensitivity, Jurkat RNA equal to approximately 10 TCR copies was added to samples of about 19,000-1,100,000 naive CD8 T cells. CD8 T cells were enriched using RosetteSep CD8+ T Cell Enrichment Cocktail and Ficoll-Paque, and the enriched cells then underwent ACK red cell lysis. The CDR3 has 18 amino acids, counting the end cysteine and phenylalanine. Only CDR3 DNA remains: 54 bases, in frame from the first base. V lost 5 bases and J lost 4 bases, and the count of bases not matched to a germline gene is 17. For CDR1 and CDR2, the germline V gene lists SGHTA and FQGTGA.

Sequenced sample: naive CD8+ T cells from blood, with Jurkat cell RNA spiked in. The cell subset or site label here, explained by the study, means: FACS-sorted CD8+CD4-CCR7+CD45RA+ naive T cells. The V gene is TRBV7-3 and the J gene is TRBJ2-1; 7 nucleotides in the junction match TRBD2. The sequence derives from a human donor in good health. Some libraries in this study had Jurkat cell RNA spiked in. The base sequence is TGTGCCAGCAGCCCCCTCCGTCTCGGGAGGAGGGTATACAATGAGCAGTTCTTC. Its amino acids are CASSPLRLGRRVYNEQFF.